The 5 T cell receptor beta chains listed next were all sequenced from one sample in a study of human T cells and chemical hapten exposure. Time point denoted: patch test 1, 2 weeks after DPC sensitization. Treatment specified: therapeutic diphenylcyclopropenone sensitization with weekly scalp DPC. TCRdb reanalysed the RACE reads using MiXCR and keeps one entry per CDR3 protein. The sample yields tens of thousands of distinct CDR3 sequences, about 10% seen once. The input for sequencing was whole blood, taken in connection with sensitization to the hapten diphenylcyclopropenone (DPC). Receptor source: a man aged 35 to 55 with alopecia areata. Some clones in this sample may be carry-over from other donors' samples.

This clonotype was detected many times. The chain has TRBV27 and TRBJ1-1, with 8 bases that match TRBD1. V was pared by 8 bases and J by 9 bases, with 5 bases of the junction left unmatched. The CDR3 sequence is 11 residues long. In germline, CDR1 is MNHEY, CDR2 SMNVEV (reference sequence). The CDR3 nucleotides are TGTGCCAGCTTCAGGACAGGGAAAGCTTTCTTT. Protein sequence: CASFRTGKAFF.

The table lists this clonotype with a few counts. This rearrangement joins TRBV19 to TRBJ2-2; possibly TRBD1 or TRBD2 for D (7 bases each). V lost 10 bases and J 4 bases, leaving 22 bases between the germline ends. The CDR3 is made up of 16 amino acids. Germline CDR1 and CDR2: LNHDA and SQIVND (reference sequence). Here the CDR3 DNA reads TGTGCCACCATTTCCTGGGGGAGGGACAGCACCGGGGAGCTGTTTTTT. It translates to CATISWGRDSTGELFF.

This clonotype was seen repeatedly, ten times or more. The chain couples TRBV20-1 to TRBJ1-2; 9 positions match TRBD1. CDR3 length equals 14 residues. Trimming removed 0 bases from V and 6 bases from J; junction bases left unmatched: 5. Germline lookup yields CDR1 DFQATT and CDR2 SNEGSKA (reference sequence). The CDR3 nucleotides read TGCAGTGCTAGAGATTTACAGGGGGCCCATGGCTACACCTTC. This encodes CSARDLQGAHGYTF.

This clonotype was seen at least ten times. The chain has TRBV12-3 or TRBV12-4 and TRBJ2-1, with 7 bases aligning to TRBD2. V lost 6 bases to trimming and J lost 0 bases; unmatched junction nucleotides: 8. This CDR3 comprises 16 residues. This CDR3 reads CASSFPLAASYNEQFF. The CDR3 DNA reads TGTGCCAGCAGCTTCCCCCTAGCGGCCTCCTACAATGAGCAGTTCTTC.

This clonotype was seen more than once but under ten times. V gene TRBV6-2 or TRBV6-3 combines with J gene TRBJ2-7, with a tentative D call TRBD1 (6 bases). This CDR3 comprises 14 residues. V gave up 6 bases and J gave up 6 bases, with 18 bases separating them. Germline values: CDR1 MNHEY, CDR2 SVGEGT. The CDR3 DNA follows: TGTGCCAGCAGGAAACGTGTCGAGGGGGTCGAGCAGTACGTC. Translating it yields CASRKRVEGVEQYV.